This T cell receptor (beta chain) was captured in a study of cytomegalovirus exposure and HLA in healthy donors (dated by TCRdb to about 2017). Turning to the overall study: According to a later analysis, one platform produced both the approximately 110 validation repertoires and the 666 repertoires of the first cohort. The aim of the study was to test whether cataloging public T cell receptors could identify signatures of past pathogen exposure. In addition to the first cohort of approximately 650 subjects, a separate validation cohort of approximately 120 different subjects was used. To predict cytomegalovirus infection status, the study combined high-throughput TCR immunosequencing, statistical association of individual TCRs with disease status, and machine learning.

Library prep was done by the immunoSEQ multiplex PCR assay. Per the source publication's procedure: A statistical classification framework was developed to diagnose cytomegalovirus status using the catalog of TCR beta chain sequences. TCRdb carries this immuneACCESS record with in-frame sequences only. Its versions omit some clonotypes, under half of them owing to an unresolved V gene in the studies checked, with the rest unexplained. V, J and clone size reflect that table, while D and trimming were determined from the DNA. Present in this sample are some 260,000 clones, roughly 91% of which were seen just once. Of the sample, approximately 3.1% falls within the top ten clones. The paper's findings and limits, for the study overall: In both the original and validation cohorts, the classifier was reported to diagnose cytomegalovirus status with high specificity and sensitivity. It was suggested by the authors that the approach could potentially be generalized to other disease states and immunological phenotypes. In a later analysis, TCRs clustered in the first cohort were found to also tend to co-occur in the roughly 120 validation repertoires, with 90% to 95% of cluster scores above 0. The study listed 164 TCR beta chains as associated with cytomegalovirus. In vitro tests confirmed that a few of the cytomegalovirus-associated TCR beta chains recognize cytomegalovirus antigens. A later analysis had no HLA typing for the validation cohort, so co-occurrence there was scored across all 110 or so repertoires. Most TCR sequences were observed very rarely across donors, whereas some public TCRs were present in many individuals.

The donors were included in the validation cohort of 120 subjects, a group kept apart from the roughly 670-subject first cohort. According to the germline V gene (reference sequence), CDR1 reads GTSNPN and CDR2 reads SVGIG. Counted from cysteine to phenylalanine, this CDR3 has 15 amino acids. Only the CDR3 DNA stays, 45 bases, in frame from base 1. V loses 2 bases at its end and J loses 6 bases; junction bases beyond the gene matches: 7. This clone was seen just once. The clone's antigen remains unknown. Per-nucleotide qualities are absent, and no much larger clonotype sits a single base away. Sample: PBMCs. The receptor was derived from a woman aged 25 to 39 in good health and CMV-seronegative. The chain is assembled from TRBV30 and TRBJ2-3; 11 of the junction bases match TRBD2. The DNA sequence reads TGTGCCTGGAGTTTGAGGACTAGCGGGTTGGATACGCAGTATTTT. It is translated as CAWSLRTSGLDTQYF. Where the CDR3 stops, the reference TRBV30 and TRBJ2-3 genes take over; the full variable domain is SQTIHQWPATLVQPVGSPLSLECTVEGTSNPNLYWYRQAAGRGLQLLFYSVGIGQISSEVPQNLSASRPQDRQFILSSKKLLLSDSGFYLCAWSLRTSGLDTQYFGPGTRLTVL.